One and the same sample provided the 21 T cell receptor beta chains below, sequenced in a study of T cells after yellow fever vaccination. Each CDR3 protein is one row after TCRdb ran MiXCR on the 5' RACE reads. The sample shows 230,000 or so distinct CDR3 sequences, roughly 6.8% of them seen only once. The sequences come from CD4+ T cells sorted from PBMCs, collected on the day of the yellow fever booster vaccination. These receptors originate from a man in his thirties or forties who received the YFV17D yellow fever vaccine.

The chain is built from TRBV20-1 and TRBJ1-5, with D perhaps TRBD1 (5 bases). This CDR3 region has 14 residues. The V gene's germline CDR1 is DFQATT and CDR2 SNEGSKA (reference sequence). The ends were cut back, 6 bases at V and 5 bases at J, with 17 bases in the middle. CDR3 in DNA: TGCAGTGCGTTGGGACGTAGGGCCGATCAGCCCCAGCATTTT. Residues: CSALGRRADQPQHF.

This clonotype was counted a few times. This chain uses TRBV5-6 with TRBJ2-7, with 7 bases aligning to TRBD2. The CDR3 loop spans 17 amino acids. Germline V gene sequence: CDR1 SGHDT, CDR2 YYEEEE. Trimming at V came to 0 bases and at J to 5 bases, leaving 14 bases not matched to a gene. The CDR3 bases are TGTGCCAGCAGCTTGGCCGGCCTGGGGCGGGGAGGGAACGAGCAGTACTTC. Its protein is CASSLAGLGRGGNEQYF.

This chain links TRBV2 with TRBJ2-7; D is ambiguous. Trimming removed 3 bases from V and 3 bases from J, with 9 bases in between. Looked up from germline, CDR1 is SNHLY and CDR2 is FYNNEI. CDR3 length: 13 residues. The CDR3 DNA sequence: TGTGCCAGCAGTGACTTGCGTCTCTACGAGCAGTACTTC. Encoded protein: CASSDLRLYEQYF.

This clonotype has at least ten counts. This rearrangement joins TRBV7-2 to TRBJ2-7; D perhaps matches TRBD2 (7 bases). V lost 4 bases and J 8 bases, leaving 21 bases between the germline ends. The germline gives CDR1 SGHTA, CDR2 FQGNSA. CDR3 length: 15 residues. Written as DNA, the CDR3 is TGTGCCAGCAGCTCCCGAGGGGGAGGGGCGGGAAAGCAGTACTTC. Translation gives CASSSRGGGAGKQYF.

The table lists this clonotype with many counts. CDR3 DNA: TGCGCCAGCAGCTTTGGTAAATTAGCGGGATCCTACAATGAGCAGTTCTTC. Its translation is CASSFGKLAGSYNEQFF. The chain joins TRBV5-1 to TRBJ2-1, with TRBD2 matching 8 bases. This CDR3 comprises 17 residues. J was trimmed by 1 base and V by 2 bases; bases with no gene match: 8. Germline V gives CDR1 SGHRS, CDR2 YFSETQ.

This clonotype was found many times. This rearrangement joins TRBV29-1 to TRBJ2-5, with D hard to call. This CDR3 spans 10 amino acids. V lost 7 bases to trimming and J lost 5 bases, with 8 bases between them. Per the germline V gene, CDR1 is SQVTM and CDR2 is ANQGSEA. This CDR3 reads CSEGRETQYF. The CDR3 region has the DNA TGCAGCGAGGGCCGGGAGACCCAGTACTTC.

Ten or more counts support this clonotype. This sequence joins TRBV10-1 and TRBJ2-7, with 8 positions matching TRBD2. CDR1 and CDR2 (germline): WNHNN, SYGVQD (reference sequence). This CDR3 comprises 15 residues. Losses at the gene ends were 8 bases for V and 4 bases for J; bases not matched to a gene: 13. CDR3 bases: TGCGCCAGCTCCCGCGGGGCGGGAGGCCTGTACGAGCAGTACTTC. Translation gives CASSRGAGGLYEQYF.

This clonotype showed up many times. The rearrangement uses TRBV7-2 and TRBJ2-2, with D maybe TRBD2 (6 bases). Trimming removed 1 base at V and 4 bases at J, with 10 bases between. There are 15 residues in the CDR3. Germline values: CDR1 SGHTA, CDR2 FQGNSA. CDR3 nucleotide sequence: TGTGCCAGCAGCTTAGTGGGGGGTACCACCGGGGAGCTGTTTTTT. Amino acid sequence: CASSLVGGTTGELFF.

Concerning this clonotype: Given a much more abundant clone one base away, this may be a read error. The CDR3, as DNA: TGTGCCAGTAGTAGGACGGAATATGGCTACTCCTTC. This codes for CASSRTEYGYSF. V and J are TRBV19 and TRBJ1-2; the D is unclear. Germline-derived CDR1 and CDR2 are LNHDA and SQIVND (reference sequence). CDR3 size: 12 residues.

At least ten counts were recorded for this clonotype. V is TRBV29-1 and J is TRBJ2-3; tentatively, D is TRBD2 (6 bases). The germline V gene encodes CDR1 SQVTM and CDR2 ANQGSEA. CDR3 length: 13 residues. The germline V and J ends were trimmed by 7 bases and 0 bases, with 11 bases remaining between them. The CDR3 spells CSAAGYSTDTQYF. DNA of the CDR3: TGCAGCGCCGCGGGATACAGCACAGATACGCAGTATTTT.

There are many counts of this clonotype. The chain uses TRBV11-2 and TRBJ2-2; D not resolved. CDR1 and CDR2 (germline): SGHAT, FQNNGV. The V gene lost 7 bases and the J gene lost 2 bases, with 5 bases spanning the gap. This CDR3 contains 12 residues. The CDR3 protein is CASKTNTGELFF. In DNA form, the CDR3 reads TGTGCCAGCAAGACAAACACCGGGGAGCTGTTTTTT.

The rearrangement links TRBV27 to TRBJ2-1; 8 nucleotides agree with TRBD2. Trimming at V came to 6 bases and at J to 4 bases, leaving 8 bases not matched to a gene. Per germline, CDR1 MNHEY and CDR2 SMNVEV (reference sequence). The CDR3 is 15 amino acids. The CDR3 region is CASSKRESEYNEQFF. For the CDR3, the DNA is TGTGCCAGCAGCAAGCGGGAGTCCGAATACAATGAGCAGTTCTTC.

The chain uses TRBV20-1 and TRBJ2-1, with D maybe TRBD2 (5 bases). This CDR3 has 14 amino acids. The V and J ends lost 5 bases and 4 bases respectively, with 15 bases between them. CDR1 and CDR2 from the germline V gene are DFQATT and SNEGSKA (reference sequence). CDR3 sequence (DNA): TGCAGTGCTTCTAGCCTGAGCCATTACAATGAGCAGTTCTTC. It yields the protein CSASSLSHYNEQFF.

This clonotype was seen a few times. V gene TRBV7-9 combines with J gene TRBJ2-7; D gene unclear. V was pared by 7 bases and J by 3 bases, with 10 bases between. This CDR3 is built from 12 residues. CDR1 is SEHNR, CDR2 FQNEAQ, per germline (reference sequence). CDR3 in DNA: TGTGCCAGCAATTCTTGGGGCTACGAGCAGTACTTC. It translates to CASNSWGYEQYF.

This chain joins TRBV7-6 and TRBJ1-1, with 8 bases identical to TRBD1. This CDR3 has 14 residues. The V segment lost 4 bases and the J segment 4 bases; nucleotides outside the gene matches: 5. CDR1 SGHVS and CDR2 FNYEAQ come from the germline V gene. The CDR3 region has the DNA TGTGCCAGCAGCTGGGTACAGGGGGGCACTGAAGCTTTCTTT. This sequence encodes CASSWVQGGTEAFF.

This clonotype was seen more than once but under ten times. The V gene is TRBV5-1, the J gene TRBJ2-2, with 7 bases fitting TRBD2. Germline assignment: CDR1 SGHRS and CDR2 YFSETQ. Trimming removed 4 bases from V and 7 bases from J; junction bases left unmatched: 25. The CDR3 runs to 20 residues. CDR3 protein: CASSPKPTGTTLPSGGELFF. In DNA, the CDR3 is TGCGCCAGCAGCCCAAAGCCGACCGGGACTACGCTCCCATCCGGCGGGGAGCTGTTTTTT.

This clonotype came up many times. The chain uses TRBV5-6 and TRBJ2-1; unclear D gene. The germline CDR1 and CDR2 sequences are SGHDT and YYEEEE. The CDR3 sequence is 18 residues long. V was trimmed by 0 bases and J by 7 bases, leaving 23 bases between them. The CDR3 DNA follows: TGTGCCAGCAGCTTGGCTCTGCTTAAGCCCCAAAGTTTAAATGAGCAGTTCTTC. This codes for CASSLALLKPQSLNEQFF.

The rearrangement uses TRBV9 and TRBJ2-1; TRBD2 agrees at 7 bases. Germline V gene lookup returns CDR1 SGDLS and CDR2 YYNGEE. This CDR3 has 15 residues. The V and J ends lost 4 bases and 2 bases, in that order; junction bases with no gene match: 6. CDR3 bases: TGTGCCAGCAGCCCTACTAGCGTCGCCTACAATGAGCAGTTCTTC. Translating it yields CASSPTSVAYNEQFF.

This clonotype was counted at least ten times. CDR3 protein: CASSYNFGTGGELFF. The DNA for the CDR3 is TGTGCCAGCAGTTACAATTTCGGGACCGGCGGGGAGCTGTTTTTT. The rearrangement joins TRBV6-5 to TRBJ2-2; D is tentatively TRBD1 or TRBD2 (5 bases each). Germline V gene sequence: CDR1 MNHEY, CDR2 SVGAGI. The CDR3 is 15 amino acids. V gave up 2 bases and J gave up 7 bases, with 14 bases separating them.

Ten or more counts support this clonotype. The rearrangement uses TRBV29-1 and TRBJ2-7; D is undetermined. The V end lost 7 bases, the J end lost 2 bases, and 15 bases lay between the germline ends. This CDR3 comprises 13 residues. Germline-derived CDR1 and CDR2 are SQVTM and ANQGSEA. CDR3 loop: CSALRITPYEQYF. In nucleotides, the CDR3 is TGCAGCGCCTTAAGGATTACACCCTACGAGCAGTACTTC.

In this sample, this clonotype turned up many times. The genes are TRBV7-2 and TRBJ2-2, with TRBD2 matching 7 bases. The CDR3 has 13 amino acids. Trimming took 5 bases from V and 6 from J; bases not matched to a gene: 3. Germline values: CDR1 SGHTA, CDR2 FQGNSA. CDR3 residues: CASSSREAGELFF. CDR3 bases: TGTGCCAGCAGCAGTCGGGAGGCCGGGGAGCTGTTTTTT.